The next 24 T cell receptor beta chains were all read from a single sample in a study of blood T cell repertoires in COVID-19. The assay was immunoSEQ multiplex PCR, and TCRdb's table has in-frame clones only and misses some. The sample carries 150,000 to 200,000 clones, about 86% recorded once. Material for sequencing was peripheral blood. Receptors were obtained from a woman between 65 and 79 years old with COVID-19, enrolled during active disease.

V and J are TRBV7-9 and TRBJ1-1, with a tentative D call TRBD1 (6 bases). This CDR3 has 13 residues. Germline-derived CDR1 and CDR2 are SEHNR and FQNEAQ (reference sequence). Trimming removed 4 bases from V and 3 bases from J, with 9 bases in between. The CDR3 region has the DNA TGTGCCAGCAGCTCCAGGGGTGACACTGAAGCTTTCTTT. Translating gives CASSSRGDTEAFF.

The genes are TRBV6-5 and TRBJ2-3; D is possibly TRBD1 (6 bases). V was cut by 11 bases and J by 2 bases, with 20 bases left in between. The CDR3 has 15 amino acids. Looked up from germline, CDR1 is MNHEY and CDR2 is SVGAGI. In DNA, the CDR3 is TGTGCCGTACTTAAACAGGGATGTTACACAGATACGCAGTATTTT. Translated, it gives CAVLKQGCYTDTQYF.

The chain is built from TRBV5-1 and TRBJ2-7; D is undetermined. V lost 7 bases and J 3 bases, leaving 5 bases between the germline ends. The CDR3 runs to 10 residues. CDR1 is SGHRS, CDR2 YFSETQ, per germline. The CDR3 bases are TGCGCCAGCCGCAGCTACGAGCAGTACTTC. Its protein is CASRSYEQYF.

The rearrangement uses TRBV11-2 and TRBJ1-2; D gene uncertain. The CDR3 runs to 13 residues. Trimming took 0 bases from V and 9 from J, leaving 11 bases between them. Germline V lookup: CDR1 SGHAT, CDR2 FQNNGV. In DNA, the CDR3 is TGTGCCAGCAGCTTAGACGGGTATTTGAGCTACACCTTC. It specifies CASSLDGYLSYTF.

This rearrangement joins TRBV18 to TRBJ1-1; TRBD1 agrees at 7 bases. Per germline, CDR1 KGHSH and CDR2 LQKENI. V was clipped by 3 bases and J by 3 bases; unmatched bases: 4. This CDR3 region has 14 residues. The CDR3 protein is CASSPIQGDTEAFF. CDR3 sequence (DNA): TGTGCCAGCTCACCGATCCAGGGGGACACTGAAGCTTTCTTT.

The J gene is TRBJ2-1, the V gene TRBV28; TRBD2 matches at 7 bases. Germline V CDR1 and CDR2: MDHEN, SYDVKM. The CDR3 extends over 14 amino acids. V was pared by 6 bases and J by 6 bases, with 8 bases of the junction left unmatched. CDR3 DNA sequence: TGTGCCAGCAGCCTTGGTGGGAGGGGCAATGAGCAGTTCTTC. Its protein product is CASSLGGRGNEQFF.

This sequence joins TRBV7-9 and TRBJ1-1; D may be TRBD1 (5 bases). The ends were cut back, 5 bases at V and 4 bases at J, with 23 bases in the middle. The germline CDR1 and CDR2 sequences are SEHNR and FQNEAQ (reference sequence). CDR3 length: 17 amino acids. The CDR3 protein is CASSPVAQGGRGTEAFF. The CDR3 coding sequence is TGTGCCAGCAGCCCCGTGGCCCAGGGTGGTAGGGGCACTGAAGCTTTCTTT. Variable domain in full (rest from reference TRBV7-9 and TRBJ1-1): DTGVSQNPRHKITKRGQNVTFRCDPISEHNRLYWYRQTLGQGPEFLTYFQNEAQLEKSRLLSDRFSAERPKGSFSTLEIQRTEQGDSAMYLCASSPVAQGGRGTEAFFGQGTRLTVV.

The CDR3, as DNA: TGCGCCAGCAGCCAAGATCAACATTATAACACCGGGGAGCTGTTTTTT. Amino acid sequence: CASSQDQHYNTGELFF. The genes are TRBV4-1 and TRBJ2-2; D is unclear. Germline CDR1 reads MGHRA; CDR2 reads YSYEKL. The CDR3 contains 16 residues. The V and J ends lost 0 bases and 2 bases respectively, with 10 bases between them.

This clone was picked up one time. V usage is TRBV6-5 and J usage is TRBJ1-5, with TRBD1 matching 9 bases. CDR1 MNHEY and CDR2 SVGAGI come from the germline V gene. V trimming: 6 bases; J trimming: 10 bases; junction bases outside the gene matches: 10. This CDR3 comprises 14 residues. This chain's CDR3 is CASSHDRGFYPQHF. CDR3 in DNA: TGTGCCAGCAGCCACGACAGGGGGTTTTACCCCCAGCATTTT.

The chain employs TRBV19 and TRBJ1-5, with D possibly being TRBD1 (6 bases). Per germline, CDR1 LNHDA and CDR2 SQIVND (reference sequence). V lost 2 bases and J lost 5, with 13 bases in between. This CDR3 is 15 amino acids long. Written as DNA, the CDR3 is TGTGCCAGTAGTATAACTTGGGGGGGCGATCAGCCCCAGCATTTT. It encodes CASSITWGGDQPQHF.

This chain uses TRBV5-1 with TRBJ2-7; tentatively, D is TRBD1 (6 bases). The germline V gene encodes CDR1 SGHRS and CDR2 YFSETQ. Trimming stripped 2 bases from V and 3 bases from J, with 12 bases between. The CDR3 covers 14 residues. The CDR3 DNA reads TGCGCCAGCAGCTTTCAGGGGATTGACTACGAGCAGTACTTC. The encoded protein is CASSFQGIDYEQYF.

The rearrangement uses TRBV28 and TRBJ2-5, with D possibly matching TRBD2 (5 bases). Trimming took off 2 bases at V and 2 bases at J, with 15 bases between the two ends. The CDR3 covers 16 residues. CDR1 is MDHEN and CDR2 is SYDVKM in the germline V gene. In DNA form, the CDR3 reads TGTGCCAGCAGTTTACCCGCTAGCAGTGATCAAGAGACCCAGTACTTC. Amino acid sequence: CASSLPASSDQETQYF.

The rearrangement links TRBV11-2 to TRBJ2-7; 7 bases map to TRBD1. Looked up from germline, CDR1 is SGHAT and CDR2 is FQNNGV. CDR3 length equals 16 residues. V dropped 2 bases and J dropped 2; count of bases not matched to a gene: 9. CDR3 sequence: CASSLTNRQGAYEQYF. The CDR3 bases are TGTGCCAGCAGCTTAACAAACAGACAGGGTGCCTACGAGCAGTACTTC.

DNA of the CDR3: TGTGCCAGCAGTTTCTTGGGGGCTAACTACGAGCAGTACTTC. Protein product: CASSFLGANYEQYF. This rearrangement joins TRBV28 to TRBJ2-7, with a weak D call TRBD1 (6 bases). The V gene's germline CDR1 is MDHEN and CDR2 SYDVKM. The CDR3 spans 14 residues. V lost 3 bases and J lost 3, with 12 bases in between.

A word on this clone: At one end, the junction sequence differs from germline, possibly due to a read error. The chain employs TRBV4-1 and TRBJ1-2; the match to TRBD1 covers 7 bases. Germline CDR1 and CDR2: MGHRA and YSYEKL. The CDR3 has 15 amino acids. CDR3 region: CASSQGKQGTYGYTF. CDR3 DNA: TGCGCCAGCAGTCAAGGTAAACAGGGGACCTATGGCTACACCTTC.

J is TRBJ1-1 and V is TRBV28; 9 nucleotides line up with TRBD1. Germline lookup yields CDR1 MDHEN and CDR2 SYDVKM. The trim removed 6 bases at V and 2 bases at J, leaving 7 bases unmatched. The CDR3 runs 15 residues. In DNA, the CDR3 is TGTGCCAGCAGCTGGGACAGGGAAATAAACACTGAAGCTTTCTTT. It is translated as CASSWDREINTEAFF.

The genes are TRBV7-2 and TRBJ2-7, with TRBD2 identical over 10 bases. V shed 3 bases, J shed 3 bases, and the junction held 8 bases outside the gene matches. Germline assignment: CDR1 SGHTA and CDR2 FQGNSA. The CDR3 has 16 residues. CDR3 nucleotide sequence: TGTGCCAGCAGCTTCGTTCCTAGCGGGAGAAACTACGAGCAGTACTTC. Its protein is CASSFVPSGRNYEQYF.

V usage is TRBV6-6 and J usage is TRBJ2-3; TRBD2 agrees at 7 bases. This CDR3 has 16 amino acids. In germline, CDR1 is MNHNY, CDR2 SVGAGI (reference sequence). V was clipped by 6 bases and J by 2 bases; unmatched bases: 11. The CDR3 sequence: CASRRMGGRLTDTQYF. The DNA of the CDR3 is TGTGCCAGCAGAAGGATGGGAGGGAGACTCACAGATACGCAGTATTTT.

The rearrangement uses TRBV30 and TRBJ2-7; D gene uncertain. The CDR3 consists of 14 residues. Looked up from germline, CDR1 is GTSNPN and CDR2 is SVGIG (reference sequence). Deletions cut 0 bases from V and 2 bases from J, with 11 bases between. The CDR3 DNA sequence: TGTGCCTGGAGTGTACTTGACTTACCCTACGAGCAGTACTTC. Its protein product is CAWSVLDLPYEQYF.

This rearrangement joins TRBV2 to TRBJ2-1, with 8 bases that match TRBD1. V lost 1 base and J lost 5; bases outside the gene matches: 4. CDR3 length: 15 residues. Germline CDR1 is SNHLY and CDR2 is FYNNEI. The chain's CDR3 is CASSEGNRGNNEQFF. The DNA for the CDR3 is TGTGCCAGCAGTGAAGGAAACAGGGGGAACAATGAGCAGTTCTTC.

V is TRBV29-1 and J is TRBJ2-7; 9 nucleotides match TRBD2. Germline V gene lookup returns CDR1 SQVTM and CDR2 ANQGSEA. The CDR3 runs 17 residues. V dropped 0 bases and J dropped 3; count of bases not matched to a gene: 12. The CDR3 DNA follows: TGCAGCGTTGAAGAGGAAGTTTGGACTAGCGCTAGCTACGAGCAGTACTTC. Its translation is CSVEEEVWTSASYEQYF.

V and J are TRBV5-1 and TRBJ2-7; D possibly corresponds to TRBD1 (5 bases). The CDR3 contains 15 residues. The germline gives CDR1 SGHRS, CDR2 YFSETQ. Trimming removed 1 base from V and 6 bases from J, with 17 bases in between. The CDR3 sequence: CASSLQIGRVGEQYF. The CDR3, as DNA: TGCGCCAGCAGCTTGCAGATCGGCAGGGTGGGCGAGCAGTACTTC.

The genes are TRBV28 and TRBJ2-3; possibly TRBD2 for D (5 bases). CDR1 MDHEN and CDR2 SYDVKM come from the germline V gene. This CDR3 has 13 amino acids. The V gene lost 3 bases and the J gene lost 4 bases, with 8 bases spanning the gap. The CDR3 loop is CASSLRVADTQYF. The CDR3 DNA is TGTGCCAGCAGTTTGCGGGTAGCAGATACGCAGTATTTT.

The chain has TRBV27 and TRBJ1-2; unclear D gene. The ends were cut back, 5 bases at V and 6 bases at J, with 13 bases in the middle. CDR3 length: 13 amino acids. Germline V CDR1 and CDR2: MNHEY, SMNVEV (reference sequence). As DNA, the CDR3 is TGTGCCAGCAGTCTGAGCGGGAGGAATGGCTACACCTTC. The encoded protein is CASSLSGRNGYTF.